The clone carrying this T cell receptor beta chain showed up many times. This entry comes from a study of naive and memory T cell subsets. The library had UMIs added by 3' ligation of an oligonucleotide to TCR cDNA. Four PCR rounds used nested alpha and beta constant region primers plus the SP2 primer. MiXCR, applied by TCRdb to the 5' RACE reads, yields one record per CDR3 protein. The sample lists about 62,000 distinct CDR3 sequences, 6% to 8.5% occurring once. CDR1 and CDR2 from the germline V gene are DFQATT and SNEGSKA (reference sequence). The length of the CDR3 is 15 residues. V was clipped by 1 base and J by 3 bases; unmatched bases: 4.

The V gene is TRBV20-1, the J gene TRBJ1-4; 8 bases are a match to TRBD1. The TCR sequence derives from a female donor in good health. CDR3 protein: CSARGNRGSNEKLFF. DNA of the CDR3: TGCAGTGCTAGAGGCAACAGGGGGTCTAATGAAAAACTGTTTTTT.